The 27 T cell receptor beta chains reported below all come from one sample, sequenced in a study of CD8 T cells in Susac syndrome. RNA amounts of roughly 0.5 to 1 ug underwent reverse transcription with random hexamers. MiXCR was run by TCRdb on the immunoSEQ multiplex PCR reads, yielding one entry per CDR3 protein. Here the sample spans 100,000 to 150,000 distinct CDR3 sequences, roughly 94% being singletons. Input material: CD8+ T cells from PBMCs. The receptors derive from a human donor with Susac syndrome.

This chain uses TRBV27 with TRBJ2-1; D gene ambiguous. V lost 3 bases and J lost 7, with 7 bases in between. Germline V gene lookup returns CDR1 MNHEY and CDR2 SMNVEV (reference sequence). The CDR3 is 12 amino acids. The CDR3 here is CASSFWGNEQFF. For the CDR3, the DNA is TGTGCCAGCAGTTTTTGGGGTAATGAGCAGTTCTTC.

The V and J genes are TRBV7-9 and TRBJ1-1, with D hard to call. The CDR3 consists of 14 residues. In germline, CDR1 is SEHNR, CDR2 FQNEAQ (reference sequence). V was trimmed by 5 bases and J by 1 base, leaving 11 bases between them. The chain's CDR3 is CASSPTAANTEAFF. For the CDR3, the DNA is TGTGCCAGCAGCCCCACAGCGGCGAACACTGAAGCTTTCTTT.

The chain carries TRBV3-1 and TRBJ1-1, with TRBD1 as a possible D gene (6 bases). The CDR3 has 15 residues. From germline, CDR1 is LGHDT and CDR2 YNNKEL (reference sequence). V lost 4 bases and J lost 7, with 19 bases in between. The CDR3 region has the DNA TGTGCCAGCAGCCTACAGGGTGGTGGATTTTTTGAAGCTTTCTTT. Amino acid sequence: CASSLQGGGFFEAFF.

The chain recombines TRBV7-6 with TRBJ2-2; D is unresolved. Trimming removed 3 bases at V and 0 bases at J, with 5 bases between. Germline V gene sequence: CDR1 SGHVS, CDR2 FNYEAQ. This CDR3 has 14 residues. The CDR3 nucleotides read TGTGCCAGCAGCTTGAATCCGAACACCGGGGAGCTGTTTTTT. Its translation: CASSLNPNTGELFF.

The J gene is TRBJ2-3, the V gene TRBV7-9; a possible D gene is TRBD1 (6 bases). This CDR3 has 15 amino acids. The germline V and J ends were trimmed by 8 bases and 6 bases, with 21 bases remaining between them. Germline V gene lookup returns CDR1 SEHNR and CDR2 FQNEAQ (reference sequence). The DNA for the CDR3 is TGTGCCAGCTGCCATCTCGGGACAATGGAGGATACGCAGTATTTT. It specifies CASCHLGTMEDTQYF.

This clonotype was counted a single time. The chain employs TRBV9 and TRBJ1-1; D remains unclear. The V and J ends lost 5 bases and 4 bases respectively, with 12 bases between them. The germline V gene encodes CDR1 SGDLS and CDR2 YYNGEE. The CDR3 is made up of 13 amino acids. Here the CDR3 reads CASSAGPVTEAFF. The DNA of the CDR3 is TGTGCCAGCAGTGCAGGTCCGGTCACTGAAGCTTTCTTT. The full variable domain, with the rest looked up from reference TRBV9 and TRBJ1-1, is DSGVTQTPKHLITATGQRVTLRCSPRSGDLSVYWYQQSLDQGLQFLIQYYNGEERAKGNILERFSAQQFPDLHSELNLSSLELGDSALYFCASSAGPVTEAFFGQGTRLTVV.

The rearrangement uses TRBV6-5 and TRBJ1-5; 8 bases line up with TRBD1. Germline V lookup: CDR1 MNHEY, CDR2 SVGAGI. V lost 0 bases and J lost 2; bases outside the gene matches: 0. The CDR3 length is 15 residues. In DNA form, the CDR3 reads TGTGCCAGCAGTTACTCGACAGGGGGCAATCAGCCCCAGCATTTT. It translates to CASSYSTGGNQPQHF.

The CDR3 spells CATSRGRGDSTGELFF. The CDR3 DNA is TGTGCCACCAGCAGAGGACGGGGGGACTCCACCGGGGAGCTGTTTTTT. V is TRBV15 and J is TRBJ2-2; 7 bases agree with TRBD2. Trimming cost V 1 base and J 4 bases; bases outside gene matches: 6. The CDR3 is 16 residues long. CDR1 is LNHNV, CDR2 YYDKDF, per germline (reference sequence).

CDR3 in DNA: TGTGCCAGCAGTCCGTCGGTGGGGACTGAAGCTTTCTTT. Its translation: CASSPSVGTEAFF. The V and J genes are TRBV3-1 and TRBJ1-1; D remains ambiguous. CDR1 is LGHDT and CDR2 is YNNKEL in the germline V gene (reference sequence). This CDR3 contains 13 residues. Trimming removed 6 bases at V and 5 bases at J, with 13 bases between.

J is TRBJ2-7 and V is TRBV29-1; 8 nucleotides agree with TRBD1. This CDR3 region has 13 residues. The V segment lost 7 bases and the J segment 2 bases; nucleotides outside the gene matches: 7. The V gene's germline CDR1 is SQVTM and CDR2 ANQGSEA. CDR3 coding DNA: TGCAGCGCCGTTGAGGACAGGGCCTACGAGCAGTACTTC. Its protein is CSAVEDRAYEQYF.

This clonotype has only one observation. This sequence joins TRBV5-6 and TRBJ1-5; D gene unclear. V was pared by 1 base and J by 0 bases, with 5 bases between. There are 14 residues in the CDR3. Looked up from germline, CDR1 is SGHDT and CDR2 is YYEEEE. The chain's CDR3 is CASSLYISNQPQHF. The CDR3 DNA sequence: TGTGCCAGCAGCTTGTACATTAGCAATCAGCCCCAGCATTTT.

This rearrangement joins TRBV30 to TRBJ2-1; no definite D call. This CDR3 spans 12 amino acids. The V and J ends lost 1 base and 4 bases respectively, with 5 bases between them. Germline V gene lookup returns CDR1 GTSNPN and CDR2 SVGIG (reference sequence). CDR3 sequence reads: CAWSAGYNEQFF. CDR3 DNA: TGTGCCTGGAGTGCAGGTTACAATGAGCAGTTCTTC.

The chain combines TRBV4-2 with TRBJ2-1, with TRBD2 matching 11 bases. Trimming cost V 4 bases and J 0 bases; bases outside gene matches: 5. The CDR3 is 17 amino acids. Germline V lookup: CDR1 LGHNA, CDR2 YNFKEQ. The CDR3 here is CASSRLAGGVSYNEQFF. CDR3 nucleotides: TGTGCCAGCAGCCGGCTAGCGGGGGGCGTCTCCTACAATGAGCAGTTCTTC.

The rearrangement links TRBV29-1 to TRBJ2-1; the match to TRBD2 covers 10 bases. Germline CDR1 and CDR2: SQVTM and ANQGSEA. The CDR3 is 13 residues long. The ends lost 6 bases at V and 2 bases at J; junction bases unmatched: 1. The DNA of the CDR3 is TGCAGCGTCCTAGCGGGGGCCTACAATGAGCAGTTCTTC. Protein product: CSVLAGAYNEQFF.

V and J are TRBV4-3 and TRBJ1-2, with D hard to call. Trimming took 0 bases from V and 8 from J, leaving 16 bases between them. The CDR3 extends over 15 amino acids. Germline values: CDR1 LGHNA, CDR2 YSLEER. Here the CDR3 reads CASSQDAGSFKGYTF. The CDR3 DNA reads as TGCGCCAGCAGCCAAGACGCCGGGTCTTTTAAGGGCTACACCTTC.

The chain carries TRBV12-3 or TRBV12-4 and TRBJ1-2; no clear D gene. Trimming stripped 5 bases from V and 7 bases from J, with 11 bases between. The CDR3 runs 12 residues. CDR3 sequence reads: CASSPGPSGYTF. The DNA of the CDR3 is TGTGCCAGCAGTCCGGGTCCCAGTGGCTACACCTTC.

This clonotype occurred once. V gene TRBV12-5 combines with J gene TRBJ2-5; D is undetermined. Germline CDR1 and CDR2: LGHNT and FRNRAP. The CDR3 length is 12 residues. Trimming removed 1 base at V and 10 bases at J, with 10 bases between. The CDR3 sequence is CASGLDPHSQYF. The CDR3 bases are TGTGCTAGTGGTTTGGACCCTCATAGCCAGTACTTC.

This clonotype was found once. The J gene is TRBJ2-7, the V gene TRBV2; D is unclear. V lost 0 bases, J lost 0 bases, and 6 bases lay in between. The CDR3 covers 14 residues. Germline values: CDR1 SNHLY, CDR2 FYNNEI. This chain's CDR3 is CASSEANSSYEQYF. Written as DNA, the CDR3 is TGTGCCAGCAGTGAAGCGAACAGCTCCTACGAGCAGTACTTC.

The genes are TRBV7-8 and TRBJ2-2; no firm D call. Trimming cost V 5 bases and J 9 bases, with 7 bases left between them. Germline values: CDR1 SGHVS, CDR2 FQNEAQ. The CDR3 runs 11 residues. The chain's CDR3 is CASSTERELFF. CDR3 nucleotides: TGTGCCAGCAGCACCGAGCGGGAGCTGTTTTTT.

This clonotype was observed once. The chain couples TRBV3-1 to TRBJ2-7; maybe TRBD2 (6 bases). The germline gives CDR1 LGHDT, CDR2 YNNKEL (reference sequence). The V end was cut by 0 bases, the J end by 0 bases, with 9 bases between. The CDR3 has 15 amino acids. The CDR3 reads CASSQDSGSSYEQYF. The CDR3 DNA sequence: TGTGCCAGCAGCCAAGACTCCGGGAGCTCCTACGAGCAGTACTTC.

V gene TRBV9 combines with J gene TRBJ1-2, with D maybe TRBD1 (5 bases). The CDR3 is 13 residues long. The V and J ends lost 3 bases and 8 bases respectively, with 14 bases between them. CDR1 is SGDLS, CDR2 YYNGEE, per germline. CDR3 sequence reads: CASSGEGARGYTF. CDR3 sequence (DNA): TGTGCCAGCAGCGGCGAAGGGGCCAGAGGCTACACCTTC. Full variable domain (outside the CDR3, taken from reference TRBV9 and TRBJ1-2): DSGVTQTPKHLITATGQRVTLRCSPRSGDLSVYWYQQSLDQGLQFLIQYYNGEERAKGNILERFSAQQFPDLHSELNLSSLELGDSALYFCASSGEGARGYTFGSGTRLTVV.

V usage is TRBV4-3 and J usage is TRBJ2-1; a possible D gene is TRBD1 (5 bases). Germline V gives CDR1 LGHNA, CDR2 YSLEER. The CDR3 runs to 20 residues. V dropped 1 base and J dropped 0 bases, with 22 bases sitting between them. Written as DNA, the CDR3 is TGCGCCAGCAGCCAAGGTAACAGGAATGCCAGGGCTATCTCCTACAATGAGCAGTTCTTC. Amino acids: CASSQGNRNARAISYNEQFF.

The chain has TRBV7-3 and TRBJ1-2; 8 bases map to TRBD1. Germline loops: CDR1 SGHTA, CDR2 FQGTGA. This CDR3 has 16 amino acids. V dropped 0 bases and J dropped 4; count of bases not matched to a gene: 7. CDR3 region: CASSLTPGGAGYGYTF. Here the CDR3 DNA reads TGTGCCAGCAGCTTAACCCCAGGGGGCGCCGGCTATGGCTACACCTTC.

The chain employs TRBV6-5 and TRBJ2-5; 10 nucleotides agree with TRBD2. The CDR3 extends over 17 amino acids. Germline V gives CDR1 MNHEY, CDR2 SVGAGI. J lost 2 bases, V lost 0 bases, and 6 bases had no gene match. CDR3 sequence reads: CASSYSSLAGDQETQYF. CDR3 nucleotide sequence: TGTGCCAGCAGTTACTCGAGCCTAGCGGGGGATCAAGAGACCCAGTACTTC.

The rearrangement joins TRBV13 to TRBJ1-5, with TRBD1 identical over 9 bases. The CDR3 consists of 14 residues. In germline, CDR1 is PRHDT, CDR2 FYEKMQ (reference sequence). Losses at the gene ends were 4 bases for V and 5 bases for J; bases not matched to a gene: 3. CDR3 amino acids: CASSSGQGYQPQHF. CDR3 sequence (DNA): TGTGCCAGCAGCTCGGGACAGGGCTATCAGCCCCAGCATTTT. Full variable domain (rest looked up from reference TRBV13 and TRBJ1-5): AAGVIQSPRHLIKEKRETATLKCYPIPRHDTVYWYQQGPGQDPQFLISFYEKMQSDKGSIPDRFSAQQFSDYHSELNMSSLELGDSALYFCASSSGQGYQPQHFGDGTRLSIL.

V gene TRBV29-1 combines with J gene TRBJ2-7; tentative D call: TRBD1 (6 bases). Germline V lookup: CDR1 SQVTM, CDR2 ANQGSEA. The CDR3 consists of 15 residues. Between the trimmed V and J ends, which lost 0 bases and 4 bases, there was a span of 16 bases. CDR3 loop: CSVEERTTGTYEQYF. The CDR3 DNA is TGCAGCGTTGAAGAACGGACGACAGGTACATACGAGCAGTACTTC.

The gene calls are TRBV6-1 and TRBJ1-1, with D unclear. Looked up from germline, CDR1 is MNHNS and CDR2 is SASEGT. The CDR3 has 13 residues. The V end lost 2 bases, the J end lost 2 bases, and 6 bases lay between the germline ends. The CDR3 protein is CASSENINTEAFF. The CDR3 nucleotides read TGTGCCAGCAGTGAAAACATAAACACTGAAGCTTTCTTT.